This entry describes one T cell receptor beta chain. The data were produced by immunoSEQ multiplex PCR, yet TCRdb's version contains in-frame clones alone and is incomplete. The table shows roughly 220,000 clones, with 84% occurring only once. The CDR3 consists of 16 residues. Germline V gene data show CDR1 as LGHNA and CDR2 as YSLEER. V was pared by 4 bases and J by 4 bases, with 9 bases of the junction left unmatched. This record belongs to a study of blood T cell repertoires in COVID-19. This chain connects TRBV4-3 to TRBJ2-2, with 7 bases that match TRBD1. The sequence was obtained from a woman aged 40 to 50 who had recovered from COVID-19. Sequenced input: PBMCs or T cells enriched from blood (not recorded which). CDR3 residues: CASSRDSARGTGELFF. CDR3 sequence (DNA): TGCGCCAGCAGCCGGGACAGTGCGCGTGGCACCGGGGAGCTGTTTTTT.